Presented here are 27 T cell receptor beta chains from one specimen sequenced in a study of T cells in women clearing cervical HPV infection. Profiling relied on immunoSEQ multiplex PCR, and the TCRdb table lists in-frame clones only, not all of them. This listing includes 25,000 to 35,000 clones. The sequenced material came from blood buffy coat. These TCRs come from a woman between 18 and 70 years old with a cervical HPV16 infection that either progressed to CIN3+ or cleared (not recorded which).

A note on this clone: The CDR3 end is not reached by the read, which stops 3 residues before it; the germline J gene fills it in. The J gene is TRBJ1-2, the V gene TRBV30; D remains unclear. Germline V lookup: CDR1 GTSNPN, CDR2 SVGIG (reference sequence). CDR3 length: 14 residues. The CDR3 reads CAWTSGSFSHDYTF. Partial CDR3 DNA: TGTGCCTGGACCAGCGGGAGCTTTAGCCACGAC.

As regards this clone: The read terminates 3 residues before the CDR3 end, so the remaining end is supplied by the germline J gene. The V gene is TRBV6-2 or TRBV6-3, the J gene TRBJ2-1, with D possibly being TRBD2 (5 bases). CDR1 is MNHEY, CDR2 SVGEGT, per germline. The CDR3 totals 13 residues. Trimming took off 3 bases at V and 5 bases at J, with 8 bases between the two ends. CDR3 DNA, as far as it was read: TGTGCCAGCAGTTATTGGCGGGACAATGAG. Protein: CASSYWRDNE. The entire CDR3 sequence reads CASSYWRDNEQFF.

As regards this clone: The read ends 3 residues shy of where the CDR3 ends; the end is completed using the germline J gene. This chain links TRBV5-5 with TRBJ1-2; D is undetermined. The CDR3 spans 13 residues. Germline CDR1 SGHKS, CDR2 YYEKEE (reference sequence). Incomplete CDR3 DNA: TGTGCCAGCAGCTTGGGGCGGGAAGAGACC. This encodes CASSLGREET. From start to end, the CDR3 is CASSLGREETYTF. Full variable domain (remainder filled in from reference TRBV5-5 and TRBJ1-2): DAGVTQSPTHLIKTRGQQVTLRCSPISGHKSVSWYQQVLGQGPQFIFQYYEKEERGRGNFPDRFSARQFPNYSSELNVNALLLGDSALYLCASSLGREETYTFGSGTRLTVV.

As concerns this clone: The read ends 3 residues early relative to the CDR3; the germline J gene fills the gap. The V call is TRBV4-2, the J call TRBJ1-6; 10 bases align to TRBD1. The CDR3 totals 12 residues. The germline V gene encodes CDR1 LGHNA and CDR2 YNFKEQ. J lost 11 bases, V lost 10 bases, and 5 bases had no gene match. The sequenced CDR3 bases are TGTGCCATAGGGGACAGGGGAACACCC. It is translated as CAIGDRGTP. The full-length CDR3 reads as CAIGDRGTPLHF.

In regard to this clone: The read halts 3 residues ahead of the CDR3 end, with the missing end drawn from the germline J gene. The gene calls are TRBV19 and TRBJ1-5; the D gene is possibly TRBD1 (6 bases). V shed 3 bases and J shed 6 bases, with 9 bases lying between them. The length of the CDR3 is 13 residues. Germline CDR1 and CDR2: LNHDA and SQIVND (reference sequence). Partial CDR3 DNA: TGTGCCAGTAGTATCACAGGGCCTCAGCCC. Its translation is CASSITGPQP. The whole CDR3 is CASSITGPQPQHF. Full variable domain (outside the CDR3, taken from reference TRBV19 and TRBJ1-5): DGGITQSPKYLFRKEGQNVTLSCEQNLNHDAMYWYRQDPGQGLRLIYYSQIVNDFQKGDIAEGYSVSREKKESFPLTVTSAQKNPTAFYLCASSITGPQPQHFGDGTRLSIL.

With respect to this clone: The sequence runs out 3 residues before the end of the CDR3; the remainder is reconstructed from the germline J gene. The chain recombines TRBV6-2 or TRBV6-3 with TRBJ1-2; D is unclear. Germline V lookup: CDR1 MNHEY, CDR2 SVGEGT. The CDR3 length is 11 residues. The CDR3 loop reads CASTQAYDYTF. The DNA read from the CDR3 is TGTGCCAGCACTCAAGCCTACGAC.

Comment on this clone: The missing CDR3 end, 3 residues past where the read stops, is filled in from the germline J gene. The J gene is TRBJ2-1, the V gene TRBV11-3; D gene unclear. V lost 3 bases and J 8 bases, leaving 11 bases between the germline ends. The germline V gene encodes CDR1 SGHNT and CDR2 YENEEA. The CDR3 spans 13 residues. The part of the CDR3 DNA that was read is TGTGCCAGCAGCTTCGCTAGTCAAGATGAG. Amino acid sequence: CASSFASQDE. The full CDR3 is CASSFASQDEQFF.

Partial CDR3 DNA: TGTGCCAGCAGCTTAGTCGGGCAGCCC. Amino acids: CASSLVGQP. The entire CDR3 protein reads CASSLVGQPQHF. This sequence joins TRBV7-8 and TRBJ1-5, with D unclear. With the read ending 3 residues before the CDR3 end, the germline J gene is used to fill in that end. Germline assignment: CDR1 SGHVS and CDR2 FQNEAQ. The CDR3 spans 12 residues. The V gene lost 1 base and the J gene lost 7 bases, with 5 bases spanning the gap.

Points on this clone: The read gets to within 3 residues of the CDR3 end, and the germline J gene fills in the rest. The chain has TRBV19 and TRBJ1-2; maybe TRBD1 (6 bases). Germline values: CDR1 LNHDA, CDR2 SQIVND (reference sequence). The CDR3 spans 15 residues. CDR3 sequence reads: CASSTARGPSYDYTF. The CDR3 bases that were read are TGTGCCAGTAGTACAGCCAGGGGCCCTTCCTACGAC.

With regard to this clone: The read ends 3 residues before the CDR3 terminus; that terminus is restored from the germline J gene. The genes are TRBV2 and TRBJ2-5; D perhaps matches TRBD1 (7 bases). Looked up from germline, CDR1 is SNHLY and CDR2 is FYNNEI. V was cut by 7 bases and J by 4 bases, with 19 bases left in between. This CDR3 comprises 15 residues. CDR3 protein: CASTLEGAAAETQYF. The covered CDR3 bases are TGTGCCAGCACATTGGAGGGGGCTGCGGCAGAGACC.

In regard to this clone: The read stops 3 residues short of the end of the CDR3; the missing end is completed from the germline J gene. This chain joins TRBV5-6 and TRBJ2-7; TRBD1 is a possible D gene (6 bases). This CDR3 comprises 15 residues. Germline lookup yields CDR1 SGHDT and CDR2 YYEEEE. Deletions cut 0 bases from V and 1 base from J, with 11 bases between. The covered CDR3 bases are TGTGCCAGCAGCTTGGTAGGGGGAGCATCCTACGAG. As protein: CASSLVGGASYE. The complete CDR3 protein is CASSLVGGASYEQYF.

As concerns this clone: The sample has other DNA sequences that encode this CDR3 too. CDR3 region: CASSPPGLAGVRETQYF. The CDR3 bases that were read are TGTGCCAGCTCACCACCCGGGCTAGCGGGGGTACGTGAGACG. This chain uses TRBV18 with TRBJ2-3, with 10 bases that match TRBD2. Read data end 3 residues before the CDR3 end; the end is taken from the germline J gene. The CDR3 loop spans 17 amino acids. Per germline, CDR1 KGHSH and CDR2 LQKENI.

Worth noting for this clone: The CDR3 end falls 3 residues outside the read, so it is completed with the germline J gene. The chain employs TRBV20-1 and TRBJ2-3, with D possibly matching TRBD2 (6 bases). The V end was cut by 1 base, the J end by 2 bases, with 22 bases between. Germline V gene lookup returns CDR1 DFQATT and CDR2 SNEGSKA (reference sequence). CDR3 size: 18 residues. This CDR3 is CSARGFEIRRGNTDTQYF. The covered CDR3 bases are TGCAGTGCTAGAGGATTCGAAATCAGGAGGGGAAACACAGATACG.

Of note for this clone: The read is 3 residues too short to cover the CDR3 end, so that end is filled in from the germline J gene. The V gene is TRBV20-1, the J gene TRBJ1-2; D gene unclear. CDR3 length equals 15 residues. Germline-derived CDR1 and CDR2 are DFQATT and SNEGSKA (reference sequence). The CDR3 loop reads CSATGMREGLNDYTF. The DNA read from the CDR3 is TGCAGTGCTACTGGTATGCGGGAGGGCCTCAATGAC.

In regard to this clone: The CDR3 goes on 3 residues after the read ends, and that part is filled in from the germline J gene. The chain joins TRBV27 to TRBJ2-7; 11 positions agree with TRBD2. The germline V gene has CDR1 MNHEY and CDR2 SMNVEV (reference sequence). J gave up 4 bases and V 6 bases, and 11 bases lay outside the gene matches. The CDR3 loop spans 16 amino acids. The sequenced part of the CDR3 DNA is TGTGCCAGCAGATTCTTGACTAGCGGGAAGGAGTACGAG. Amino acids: CASRFLTSGKEYE. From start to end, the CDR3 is CASRFLTSGKEYEQYF.

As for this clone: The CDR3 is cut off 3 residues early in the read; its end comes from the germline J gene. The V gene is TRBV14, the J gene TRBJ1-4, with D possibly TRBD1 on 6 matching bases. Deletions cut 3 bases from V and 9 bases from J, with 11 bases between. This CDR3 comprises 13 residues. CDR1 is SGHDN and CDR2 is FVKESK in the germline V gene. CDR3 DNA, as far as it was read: TGTGCCAGCAGCCAGGGGGGGCCGCAAAAA. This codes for CASSQGGPQK. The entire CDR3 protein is CASSQGGPQKLFF.

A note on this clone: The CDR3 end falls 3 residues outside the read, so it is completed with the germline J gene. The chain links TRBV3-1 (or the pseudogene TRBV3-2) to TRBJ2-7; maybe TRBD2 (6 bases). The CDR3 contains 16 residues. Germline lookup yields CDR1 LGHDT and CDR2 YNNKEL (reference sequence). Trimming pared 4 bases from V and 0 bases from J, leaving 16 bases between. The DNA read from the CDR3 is TGTGCCAGCAGCCCCGAACCCAAGCGGGCCTCCTACGAG. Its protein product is CASSPEPKRASYE. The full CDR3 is CASSPEPKRASYEQYF.

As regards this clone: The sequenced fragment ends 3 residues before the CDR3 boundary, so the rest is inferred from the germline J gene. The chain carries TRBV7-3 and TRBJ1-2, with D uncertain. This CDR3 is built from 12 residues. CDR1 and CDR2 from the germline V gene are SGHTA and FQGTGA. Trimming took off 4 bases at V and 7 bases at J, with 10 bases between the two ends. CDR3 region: CASSSDSGGYTF. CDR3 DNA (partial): TGTGCCAGCAGCTCCGACTCCGGTGGC.

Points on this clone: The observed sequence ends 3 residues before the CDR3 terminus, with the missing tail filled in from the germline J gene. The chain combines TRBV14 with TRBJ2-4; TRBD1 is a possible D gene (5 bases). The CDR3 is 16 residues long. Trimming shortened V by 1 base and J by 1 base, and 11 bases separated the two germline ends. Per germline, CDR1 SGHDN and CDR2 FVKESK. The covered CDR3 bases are TGTGCCAGCAGCCAAGGTTGGGGCTCGGCCAAAAACATT. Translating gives CASSQGWGSAKNI. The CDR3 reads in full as CASSQGWGSAKNIQYF.

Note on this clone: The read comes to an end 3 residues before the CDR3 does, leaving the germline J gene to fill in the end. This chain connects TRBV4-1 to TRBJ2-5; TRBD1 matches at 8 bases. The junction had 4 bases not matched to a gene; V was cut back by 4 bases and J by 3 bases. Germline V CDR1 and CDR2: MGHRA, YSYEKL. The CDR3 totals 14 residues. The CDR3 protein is CASSRQGIEETQYF. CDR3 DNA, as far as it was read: TGCGCCAGCAGCCGACAGGGGATCGAAGAGACC.

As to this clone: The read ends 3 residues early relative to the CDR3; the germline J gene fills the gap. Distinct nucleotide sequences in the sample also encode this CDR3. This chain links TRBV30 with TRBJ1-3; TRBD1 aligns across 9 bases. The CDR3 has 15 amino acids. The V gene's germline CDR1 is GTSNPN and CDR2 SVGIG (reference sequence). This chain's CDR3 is CAWSASDRGIFTIYF. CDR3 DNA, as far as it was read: TGTGCCTGGAGTGCCTCGGACAGGGGCATATTCACT.

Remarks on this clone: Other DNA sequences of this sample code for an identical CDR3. The sequenced part of the CDR3 DNA is TGCAGTGCCAGGACTAGCGGAAACACCGGGGAG. Its protein is CSARTSGNTGE. The entire CDR3 protein reads CSARTSGNTGELFF. V gene TRBV20-1 combines with J gene TRBJ2-2, with 10 bases that match TRBD2. The DNA ends 3 residues before the CDR3 does, and the rest of the CDR3 is filled in from the germline J gene. CDR1 is DFQATT and CDR2 is SNEGSKA in the germline V gene (reference sequence). V lost 6 bases to trimming and J lost 2 bases; unmatched junction nucleotides: 3. The CDR3 is 14 residues long.

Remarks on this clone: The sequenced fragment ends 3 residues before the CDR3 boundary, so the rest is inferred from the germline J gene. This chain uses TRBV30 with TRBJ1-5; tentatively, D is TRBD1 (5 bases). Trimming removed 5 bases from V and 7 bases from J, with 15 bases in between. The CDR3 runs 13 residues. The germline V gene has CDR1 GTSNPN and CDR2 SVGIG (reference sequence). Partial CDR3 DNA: TGTGCCTGGGCGCCAGGGTATGGGCAGCCC. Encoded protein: CAWAPGYGQP. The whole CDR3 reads CAWAPGYGQPQHF. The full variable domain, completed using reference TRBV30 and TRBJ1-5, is SQTIHQWPATLVQPVGSPLSLECTVEGTSNPNLYWYRQAAGRGLQLLFYSVGIGQISSEVPQNLSASRPQDRQFILSSKKLLLSDSGFYLCAWAPGYGQPQHFGDGTRLSIL.

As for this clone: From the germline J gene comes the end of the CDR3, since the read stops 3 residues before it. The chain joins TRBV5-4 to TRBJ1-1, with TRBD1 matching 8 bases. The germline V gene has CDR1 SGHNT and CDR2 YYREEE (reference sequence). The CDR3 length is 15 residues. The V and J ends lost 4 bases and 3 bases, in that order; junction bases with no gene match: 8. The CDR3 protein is CASSAYRGIDTEAFF. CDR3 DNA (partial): TGTGCCAGCAGCGCATACAGGGGGATCGACACTGAA.

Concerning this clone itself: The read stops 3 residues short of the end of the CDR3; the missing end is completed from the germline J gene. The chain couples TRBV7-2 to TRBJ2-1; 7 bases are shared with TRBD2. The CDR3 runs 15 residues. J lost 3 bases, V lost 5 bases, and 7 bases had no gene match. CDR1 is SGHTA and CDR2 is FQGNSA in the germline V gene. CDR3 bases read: TGTGCCAGCAGCGGCGGGGGTAGGTACTACAATGAG. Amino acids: CASSGGGRYYNE. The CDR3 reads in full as CASSGGGRYYNEQFF.

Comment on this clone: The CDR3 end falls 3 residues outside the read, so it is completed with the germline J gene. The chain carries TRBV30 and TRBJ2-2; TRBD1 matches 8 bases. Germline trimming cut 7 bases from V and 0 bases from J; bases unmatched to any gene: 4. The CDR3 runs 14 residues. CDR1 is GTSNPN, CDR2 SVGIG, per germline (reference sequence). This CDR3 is CAFYRGSNTGELFF. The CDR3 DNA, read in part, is TGTGCCTTTTACAGGGGGTCGAACACCGGGGAG. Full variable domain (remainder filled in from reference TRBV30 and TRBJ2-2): SQTIHQWPATLVQPVGSPLSLECTVEGTSNPNLYWYRQAAGRGLQLLFYSVGIGQISSEVPQNLSASRPQDRQFILSSKKLLLSDSGFYLCAFYRGSNTGELFFGEGSRLTVL.

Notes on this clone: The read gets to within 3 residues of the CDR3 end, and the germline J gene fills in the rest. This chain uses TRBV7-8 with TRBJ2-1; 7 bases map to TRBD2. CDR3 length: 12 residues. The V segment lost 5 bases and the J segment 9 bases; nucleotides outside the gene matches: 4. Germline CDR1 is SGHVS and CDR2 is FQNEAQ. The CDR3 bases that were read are TGTGCCAGCAGCCCCAGGACTAGTGAG. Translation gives CASSPRTSE. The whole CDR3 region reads CASSPRTSEQFF.